The 22 T cell receptor beta chains given below trace back to one sample, sequenced in a study of T cell responses to AZD1222 COVID-19 vaccine. Assay used: immunoSEQ multiplex PCR; TCRdb lists only in-frame clones, some missing. The table has 92,000 or so clones, 70% to 90% seen once; the top ten hold approximately 5%. The specimen was peripheral blood, collected 28 days after the second AZD1222 dose. The receptors shown here come from an adult who received the AZD1222 COVID-19 vaccine.

This clone was observed a handful of times. J is TRBJ2-7 and V is TRBV6-5; tentative D call: TRBD2 (5 bases). The germline CDR1 and CDR2 sequences are MNHEY and SVGAGI. The V end was cut by 7 bases, the J end by 5 bases, with 18 bases between. This CDR3 comprises 14 residues. The CDR3 protein is CASTPGGRVHEQYF. CDR3 in DNA: TGTGCCAGCACCCCAGGAGGAAGGGTCCACGAGCAGTACTTC.

The table lists this clone with a few counts. The chain recombines TRBV5-1 with TRBJ1-1; TRBD1 is a possible D gene (5 bases). V was cut by 7 bases and J by 1 base, with 14 bases left in between. This CDR3 has 14 residues. Germline V gene sequence: CDR1 SGHRS, CDR2 YFSETQ. CDR3 region: CASVAGPSNTEAFF. The CDR3 DNA is TGCGCCAGCGTGGCAGGGCCTTCGAACACTGAAGCTTTCTTT.

The gene calls are TRBV6-5 and TRBJ1-2, with D unresolved. The germline V and J ends were trimmed by 6 bases and 0 bases, with 17 bases remaining between them. This CDR3 has 16 amino acids. CDR1 is MNHEY and CDR2 is SVGAGI in the germline V gene. The CDR3 bases are TGTGCCAGCAGCTACGGGAGGAGAGTTACTAACTATGGCTACACCTTC. Amino acids: CASSYGRRVTNYGYTF.

The count of this clone is one. The V call is TRBV27, the J call TRBJ2-2; D uncertain. This CDR3 spans 13 amino acids. Trimming removed 5 bases at V and 8 bases at J, with 12 bases between. Germline loops: CDR1 MNHEY, CDR2 SMNVEV (reference sequence). The CDR3 loop reads CASSLAGRGELFF. DNA of the CDR3: TGTGCCAGCAGTCTCGCAGGAAGGGGGGAGCTGTTTTTT.

This clone has a single count. This chain joins TRBV19 and TRBJ1-6, with 7 positions matching TRBD1. V trimming: 10 bases; J trimming: 10 bases; junction bases outside the gene matches: 10. The germline V gene encodes CDR1 LNHDA and CDR2 SQIVND (reference sequence). CDR3 length equals 13 residues. The CDR3: CATVGVGGSPLHF. CDR3 bases: TGTGCCACCGTTGGGGTAGGGGGCTCACCCCTCCACTTT.

The V gene is TRBV5-6, the J gene TRBJ2-7, with D unclear. Germline V lookup: CDR1 SGHDT, CDR2 YYEEEE. V was pared by 0 bases and J by 2 bases, with 6 bases between. This CDR3 is built from 13 residues. Here the CDR3 reads CASSLGDTYEQYF. The CDR3 coding sequence is TGTGCCAGCAGCTTGGGTGATACCTACGAGCAGTACTTC.

This chain connects TRBV27 to TRBJ2-7; 8 positions match TRBD1. The V and J ends lost 5 bases and 4 bases, in that order; junction bases with no gene match: 7. Germline CDR1 MNHEY, CDR2 SMNVEV (reference sequence). The length of the CDR3 is 14 residues. The CDR3 protein is CASSLQGAGYEQYF. In DNA form, the CDR3 reads TGTGCCAGCAGTCTGCAGGGGGCGGGATACGAGCAGTACTTC.

In its sample, this clone was seen once. The rearrangement uses TRBV5-1 and TRBJ1-2; D ambiguous. The ends were cut back, 3 bases at V and 2 bases at J, with 5 bases in the middle. CDR3 length: 12 amino acids. Germline V gives CDR1 SGHRS, CDR2 YFSETQ. Written as DNA, the CDR3 is TGCGCCAGCAGCTCCGAGAACTATGGCTACACCTTC. It is translated as CASSSENYGYTF. The whole variable domain, remainder taken from reference TRBV5-1 and TRBJ1-2, is KAGVTQTPRYLIKTRGQQVTLSCSPISGHRSVSWYQQTPGQGLQFLFEYFSETQRNKGNFPGRFSGRQFSNSRSEMNVSTLELGDSALYLCASSSENYGYTFGSGTRLTVV.

The chain recombines TRBV5-1 with TRBJ2-5; TRBD2 agrees at 9 bases. Germline loops: CDR1 SGHRS, CDR2 YFSETQ. The V segment lost 3 bases and the J segment 7 bases; nucleotides outside the gene matches: 4. This CDR3 region has 13 residues. The CDR3 nucleotides are TGCGCCAGCAGCTCCGGGCGGGGGGGGACCCAGTACTTC. Its translation is CASSSGRGGTQYF.

The chain employs TRBV19 and TRBJ2-2; possibly TRBD1 for D (6 bases). The germline gives CDR1 LNHDA, CDR2 SQIVND (reference sequence). Trimming took 2 bases from V and 2 from J, leaving 9 bases between them. CDR3 length equals 15 residues. The chain's CDR3 is CASSIRRGNTGELFF. CDR3 sequence (DNA): TGTGCCAGTAGTATACGCAGGGGAAACACCGGGGAGCTGTTTTTT.

In its sample, this clone was seen once. The chain couples TRBV3-1 (or the pseudogene TRBV3-2) to TRBJ1-2; TRBD1 is a possible D gene (5 bases). With 4 bases removed from V and 8 bases from J, the gap between germline ends came to 17 bases. Germline V gives CDR1 LGHDT, CDR2 YNNKEL (reference sequence). This CDR3 is built from 14 residues. The CDR3 bases are TGTGCCAGCAGCCCGACGGGGCAGTCAAGGGGCTACACCTTC. Its protein product is CASSPTGQSRGYTF.

The chain has TRBV19 and TRBJ2-2, with D possibly matching TRBD1 (6 bases). Per germline, CDR1 LNHDA and CDR2 SQIVND (reference sequence). The CDR3 runs 15 residues. V was pared by 5 bases and J by 7 bases, with 17 bases between. The CDR3 reads CASSVYRAGGGELFF. In nucleotides, the CDR3 is TGTGCCAGTAGTGTATACAGGGCCGGCGGCGGGGAGCTGTTTTTT.

V and J are TRBV7-9 and TRBJ1-1; possibly TRBD1 for D (6 bases). Between the trimmed V and J ends, which lost 5 bases and 5 bases, there was a span of 15 bases. The CDR3 consists of 14 residues. Germline V gene data show CDR1 as SEHNR and CDR2 as FQNEAQ (reference sequence). The CDR3 reads CASSQTGMRTEAFF. As DNA, the CDR3 is TGTGCCAGCAGCCAAACAGGGATGAGGACTGAAGCTTTCTTT. Filled out from reference TRBV7-9 and TRBJ1-1, the complete variable domain reads DTGVSQNPRHKITKRGQNVTFRCDPISEHNRLYWYRQTLGQGPEFLTYFQNEAQLEKSRLLSDRFSAERPKGSFSTLEIQRTEQGDSAMYLCASSQTGMRTEAFFGQGTRLTVV.

The chain is built from TRBV24-1 and TRBJ2-7; 7 nucleotides match TRBD1. Germline CDR1 is KGHDR and CDR2 is SFDVKD. V lost 9 bases and J lost 6; bases outside the gene matches: 10. This CDR3 contains 13 residues. CDR3 sequence: CATSQGTGSEQYF. CDR3 nucleotides: TGTGCCACCTCACAGGGGACCGGGTCCGAGCAGTACTTC.

V and J are TRBV29-1 and TRBJ1-1; TRBD1 matches at 11 bases. The CDR3 contains 16 residues. Germline CDR1 and CDR2: SQVTM and ANQGSEA. V gave up 5 bases and J gave up 11 bases; unmatched junction bases: 19. The CDR3 bases are TGCAGCGTTCCCGGGACAGGGGGTGGGGAGGTTCCTGTTGCTTTCTTT. Translation: CSVPGTGGGEVPVAFF.

The V and J genes are TRBV3-1 (or the pseudogene TRBV3-2) and TRBJ1-6; 7 nucleotides match TRBD1. The length of the CDR3 is 12 residues. Per the germline V gene, CDR1 is LGHDT and CDR2 is YNNKEL (reference sequence). V was clipped by 3 bases and J by 14 bases; unmatched bases: 4. The chain's CDR3 is CASSQSQGTLHF. In DNA form, the CDR3 reads TGTGCCAGCAGCCAGTCACAGGGGACCCTCCACTTT.

The genes are TRBV7-9 and TRBJ2-1; possibly TRBD1 or TRBD2 for D (5 bases each). This CDR3 comprises 13 residues. From germline, CDR1 is SEHNR and CDR2 FQNEAQ (reference sequence). Deletions cut 6 bases from V and 10 bases from J, with 16 bases between. Here the CDR3 reads CASRNPGSAEQFF. The CDR3 nucleotides read TGTGCCAGCAGGAACCCAGGGAGCGCCGAGCAGTTCTTC.

The CDR3, as DNA: TGTGCCAGTAGTAACGGGGGATGGAGCGACAATCAGCCCCAGCATTTT. It is translated as CASSNGGWSDNQPQHF. The chain is built from TRBV19 and TRBJ1-5, with D perhaps TRBD1 (5 bases). V lost 4 bases, J lost 3 bases, and 16 bases lay in between. The CDR3 is 16 residues long. CDR1 is LNHDA, CDR2 SQIVND, per germline (reference sequence).

The genes are TRBV11-2 and TRBJ2-2; the D gene is possibly TRBD2 (5 bases). The V gene lost 3 bases and the J gene lost 1 base, with 6 bases spanning the gap. The germline V gene has CDR1 SGHAT and CDR2 FQNNGV. The CDR3 has 14 residues. The CDR3 coding sequence is TGTGCCAGCAGCTTCCGGGAGAACACCGGGGAGCTGTTTTTT. It specifies CASSFRENTGELFF. Supplemented by reference TRBV11-2 and TRBJ2-2, the full variable domain reads EAGVAQSPRYKIIEKRQSVAFWCNPISGHATLYWYQQILGQGPKLLIQFQNNGVVDDSQLPKDRFSAERLKGVDSTLKIQPAKLEDSAVYLCASSFRENTGELFFGEGSRLTVL.

This chain connects TRBV7-2 to TRBJ2-5, with D unresolved. CDR1 is SGHTA and CDR2 is FQGNSA in the germline V gene. The V end was cut by 5 bases, the J end by 5 bases, with 18 bases between. This CDR3 has 15 residues. CDR3: CASSPSPGPTETQYF. The CDR3 region has the DNA TGTGCCAGCAGCCCATCTCCCGGGCCTACGGAGACCCAGTACTTC.

This clone was seen once. The chain combines TRBV6-2 or TRBV6-3 with TRBJ1-2; 9 bases align to TRBD1. Germline values: CDR1 MNHEY, CDR2 SVGEGT. The V segment lost 2 bases and the J segment 7 bases; nucleotides outside the gene matches: 5. This CDR3 has 14 amino acids. In DNA form, the CDR3 reads TGTGCCAGCAGTTACAGGGACAGGGCCAGTGGCTACACCTTC. Its protein is CASSYRDRASGYTF.

This clone has a handful of counts. V gene TRBV25-1 combines with J gene TRBJ2-1; 7 positions match TRBD1. In germline, CDR1 is MGHDK, CDR2 SYGVNS. The CDR3 extends over 15 amino acids. V shed 4 bases and J 5 bases; nucleotides not matched to a gene: 8. CDR3 coding DNA: TGTGCCAGCAGTGCCACGGGACAGCTCAACAATGAGCAGTTCTTC. It encodes CASSATGQLNNEQFF.